A selection of T cell receptor beta chains follows, all from one sample in a study of human T cells and chemical hapten exposure. TCRdb reprocessed the RACE reads with MiXCR, giving one entry per CDR3 protein. Here the sample spans around 160,000 distinct CDR3 sequences, around 13% being singletons. Sequencing was performed on whole blood, taken in connection with sensitization to the hapten diphenylcyclopropenone (DPC). Receptors were obtained from a woman younger than 45 with alopecia areata. Some clones in this sample may be carry-over from other donors' samples. CDR3s include the opening cysteine and the closing phenylalanine or tryptophan. The D gene is left open where the match is weak. Rows may omit the clone size; those that give it use once, few, many or a size class.

d_call	j_call	clone_size	v_call	cdr3_length	cdr3_aa	cdr3_nt
.	TRBJ1-1	few	TRBV3-1	12	CASSRGQFEAFF	TGTGCCAGCAGTCGCGGACAGTTTGAAGCTTTCTTT
TRBD1	TRBJ2-1	.	TRBV30	11	CAWSSQGGQFF	TGTGCCTGGAGTTCACAAGGGGGCCAATTCTTC
TRBD1	TRBJ2-2	.	TRBV6-2/TRBV6-3	15	CASVLGQGNTGELFF	TGTGCCAGCGTTTTGGGACAGGGGAACACCGGGGAGCTGTTTTTT
.	TRBJ1-1	.	TRBV28	16	CASSSPHGQTNTEAFF	TGTGCCAGCAGTTCCCCCCATGGACAGACCAACACTGAAGCTTTCTTT
.	TRBJ1-1	once	TRBV29-1	13	CSSSLGTNTEAFF	TGCAGCTCCTCTCTCGGGACGAACACTGAAGCTTTCTTT
TRBD2	TRBJ2-1	few	TRBV28	16	CASRPRLAGGIHEQFF	TGTGCCAGCAGACCCCGACTAGCGGGAGGAATCCATGAGCAGTTCTTC
.	TRBJ1-2	.	TRBV28	13	CASRADSYYGYTF	TGTGCCAGCAGGGCGGACAGCTACTATGGCTACACCTTC
TRBD2	TRBJ2-3	many	TRBV9	15	CASSPQLAGTDTQYF	TGTGCCAGCAGCCCCCAACTAGCGGGCACAGATACGCAGTATTTT
.	TRBJ2-7	.	TRBV20-1	14	CSARDLARGNEQYF	TGCAGTGCTAGAGATTTGGCCAGGGGTAACGAGCAGTACTTC
TRBD1	TRBJ2-3	.	TRBV20-1	15	CSARAPTGGTDTQYF	TGCAGTGCTAGAGCTCCGACAGGGGGCACAGATACGCAGTATTTT
.	TRBJ2-2	.	TRBV7-9	16	CASSSPPGRNTGELFF	TGTGCCAGCAGCTCTCCCCCGGGACGGAACACCGGGGAGCTGTTTTTT
.	TRBJ2-7	few	TRBV6-1	13	CASRLAQLDEQYF	TGTGCCAGCAGACTAGCCCAATTGGACGAGCAGTACTTC
.	TRBJ2-5	few	TRBV14	15	CASSQELVTQETQYF	TGTGCCAGCAGCCAAGAGTTGGTCACACAAGAGACCCAGTACTTC
.	TRBJ1-6	few	TRBV27	12	CASSLQNSPLHF	TGTGCCAGCAGTTTACAAAATTCACCCCTCCACTTT